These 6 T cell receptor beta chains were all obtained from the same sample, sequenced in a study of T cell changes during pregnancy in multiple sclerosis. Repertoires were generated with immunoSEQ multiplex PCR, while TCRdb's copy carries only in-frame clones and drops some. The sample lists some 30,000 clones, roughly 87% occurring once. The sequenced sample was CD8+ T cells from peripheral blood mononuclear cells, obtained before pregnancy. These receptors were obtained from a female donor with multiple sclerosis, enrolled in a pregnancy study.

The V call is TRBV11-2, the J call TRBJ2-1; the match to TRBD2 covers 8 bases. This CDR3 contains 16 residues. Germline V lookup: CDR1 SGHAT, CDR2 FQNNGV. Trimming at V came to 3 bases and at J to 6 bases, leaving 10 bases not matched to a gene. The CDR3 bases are TGTGCCAGCAGCTTTTTAGCGGGATCGGTCAGCAATGAGCAGTTCTTC. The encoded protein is CASSFLAGSVSNEQFF.

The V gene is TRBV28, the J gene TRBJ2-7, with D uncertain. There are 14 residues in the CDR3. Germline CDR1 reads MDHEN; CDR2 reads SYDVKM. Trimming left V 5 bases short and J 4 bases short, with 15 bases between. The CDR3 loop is CASSTPGRIYEQYF. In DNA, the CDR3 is TGTGCCAGCAGTACCCCCGGCAGGATTTACGAGCAGTACTTC. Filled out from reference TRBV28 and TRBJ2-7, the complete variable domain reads DVKVTQSSRYLVKRTGEKVFLECVQDMDHENMFWYRQDPGLGLRLIYFSYDVKMKEKGDIPEGYSVSREKKERFSLILESASTNQTSMYLCASSTPGRIYEQYFGPGTRLTVT.

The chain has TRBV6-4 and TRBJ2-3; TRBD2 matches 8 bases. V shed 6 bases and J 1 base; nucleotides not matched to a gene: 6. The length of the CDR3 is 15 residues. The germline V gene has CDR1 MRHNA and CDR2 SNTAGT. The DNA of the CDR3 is TGTGCCAGCAGGGGTACTAGCGGTGGCACAGATACGCAGTATTTT. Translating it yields CASRGTSGGTDTQYF.

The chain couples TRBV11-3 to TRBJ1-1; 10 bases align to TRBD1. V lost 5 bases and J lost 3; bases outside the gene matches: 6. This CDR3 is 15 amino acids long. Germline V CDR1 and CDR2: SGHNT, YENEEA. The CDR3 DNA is TGTGCCAGCAGCGGGCGGACAGGGGGTGACACTGAAGCTTTCTTT. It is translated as CASSGRTGGDTEAFF. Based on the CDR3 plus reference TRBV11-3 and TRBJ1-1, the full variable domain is EAGVVQSPRYKIIEKKQPVAFWCNPISGHNTLYWYLQNLGQGPELLIRYENEEAVDDSQLPKDRFSAERLKGVDSTLKIQPAELGDSAVYLCASSGRTGGDTEAFFGQGTRLTVV.

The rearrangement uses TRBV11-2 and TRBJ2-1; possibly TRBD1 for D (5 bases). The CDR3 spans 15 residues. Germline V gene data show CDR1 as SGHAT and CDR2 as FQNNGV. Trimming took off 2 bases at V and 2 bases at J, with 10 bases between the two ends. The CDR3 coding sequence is TGTGCCAGCAGCTTATTAGAAGGGGCCTACAATGAGCAGTTCTTC. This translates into CASSLLEGAYNEQFF.

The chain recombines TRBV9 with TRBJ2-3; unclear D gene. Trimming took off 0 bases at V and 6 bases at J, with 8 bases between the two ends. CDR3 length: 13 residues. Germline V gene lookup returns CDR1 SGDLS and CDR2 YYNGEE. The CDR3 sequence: CASSVVPSDTQYF. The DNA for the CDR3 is TGTGCCAGCAGCGTAGTCCCCTCTGATACGCAGTATTTT.